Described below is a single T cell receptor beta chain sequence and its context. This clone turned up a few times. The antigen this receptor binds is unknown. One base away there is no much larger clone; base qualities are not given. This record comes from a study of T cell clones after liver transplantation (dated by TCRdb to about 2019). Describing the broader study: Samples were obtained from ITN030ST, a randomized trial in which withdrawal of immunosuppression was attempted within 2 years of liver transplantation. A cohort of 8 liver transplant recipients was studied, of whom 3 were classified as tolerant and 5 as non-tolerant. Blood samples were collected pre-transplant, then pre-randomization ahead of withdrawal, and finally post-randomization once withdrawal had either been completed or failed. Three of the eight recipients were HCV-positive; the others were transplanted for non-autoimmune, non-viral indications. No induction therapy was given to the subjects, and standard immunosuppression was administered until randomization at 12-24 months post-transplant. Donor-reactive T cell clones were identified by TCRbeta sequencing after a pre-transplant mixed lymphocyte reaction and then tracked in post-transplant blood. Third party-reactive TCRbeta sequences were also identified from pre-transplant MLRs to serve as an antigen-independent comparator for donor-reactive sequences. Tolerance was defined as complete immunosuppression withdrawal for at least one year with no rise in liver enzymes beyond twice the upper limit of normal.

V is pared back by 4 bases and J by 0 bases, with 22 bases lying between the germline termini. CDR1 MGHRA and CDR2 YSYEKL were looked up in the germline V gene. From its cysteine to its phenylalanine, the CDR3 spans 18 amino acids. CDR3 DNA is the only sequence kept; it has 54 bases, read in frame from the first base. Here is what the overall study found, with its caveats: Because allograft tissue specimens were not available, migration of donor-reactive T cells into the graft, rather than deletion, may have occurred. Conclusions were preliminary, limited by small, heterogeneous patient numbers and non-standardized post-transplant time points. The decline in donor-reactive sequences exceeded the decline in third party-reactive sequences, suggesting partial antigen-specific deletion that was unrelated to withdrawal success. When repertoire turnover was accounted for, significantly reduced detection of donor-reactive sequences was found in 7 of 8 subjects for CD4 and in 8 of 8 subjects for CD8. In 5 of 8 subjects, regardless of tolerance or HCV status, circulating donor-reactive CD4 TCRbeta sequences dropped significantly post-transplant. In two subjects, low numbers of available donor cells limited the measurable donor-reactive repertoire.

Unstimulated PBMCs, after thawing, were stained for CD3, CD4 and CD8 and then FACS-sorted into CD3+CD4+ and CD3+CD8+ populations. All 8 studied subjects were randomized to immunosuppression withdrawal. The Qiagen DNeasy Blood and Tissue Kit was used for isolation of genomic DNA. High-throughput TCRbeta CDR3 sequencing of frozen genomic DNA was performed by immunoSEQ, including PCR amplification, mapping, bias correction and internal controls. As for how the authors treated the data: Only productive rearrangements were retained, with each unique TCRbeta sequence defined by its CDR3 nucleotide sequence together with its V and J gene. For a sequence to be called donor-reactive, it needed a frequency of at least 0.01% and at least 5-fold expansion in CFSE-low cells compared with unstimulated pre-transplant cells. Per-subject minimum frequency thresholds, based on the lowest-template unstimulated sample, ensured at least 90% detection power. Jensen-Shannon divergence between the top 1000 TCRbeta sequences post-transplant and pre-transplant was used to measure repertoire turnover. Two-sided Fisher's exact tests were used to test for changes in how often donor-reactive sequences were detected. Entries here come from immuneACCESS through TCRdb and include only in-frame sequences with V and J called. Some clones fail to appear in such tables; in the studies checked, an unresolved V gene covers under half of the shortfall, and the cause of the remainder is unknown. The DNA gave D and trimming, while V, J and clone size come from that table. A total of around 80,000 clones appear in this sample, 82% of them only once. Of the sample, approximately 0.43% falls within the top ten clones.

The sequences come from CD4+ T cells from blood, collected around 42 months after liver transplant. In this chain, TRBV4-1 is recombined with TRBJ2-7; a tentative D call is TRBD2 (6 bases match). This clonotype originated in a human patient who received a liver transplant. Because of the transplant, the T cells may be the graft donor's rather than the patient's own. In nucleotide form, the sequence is TGCGCCAGCAGCCCCTTGGTTGGTCAGCGGGCGTTCTCCTACGAGCAGTACTTC. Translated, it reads CASSPLVGQRAFSYEQYF.